A single sample is the source of the 31 T cell receptor beta chains below, sequenced in a study of cytomegalovirus exposure and HLA in healthy donors. A multiplex PCR was run with 60 Vbeta primers and 13 Jbeta primers. Profiled with immunoSEQ multiplex PCR; TCRdb holds only in-frame clones, not every one. This table has around 94,000 clones, 63% appearing once. The sequencing sample was made of PBMCs. The source of these receptors is a human donor in good health.

A remark on this clone: Distinct nucleotide sequences in the sample also encode this CDR3. CDR3 protein: CASIRGDLNTEAFF. As DNA, the CDR3 is TGTGCCAGCATCCGCGGGGATCTGAACACTGAAGCTTTCTTT. V gene TRBV6-1 combines with J gene TRBJ1-1; D call uncertain. The CDR3 is 14 amino acids. Germline values: CDR1 MNHNS, CDR2 SASEGT. V was clipped by 7 bases and J by 0 bases, with 12 bases between them.

The chain employs TRBV7-9 and TRBJ2-1; TRBD2 matches at 7 bases. CDR1 and CDR2 (germline): SEHNR, FQNEAQ (reference sequence). The CDR3 is 16 residues long. Unmatched junction bases numbered 14, after V lost 4 bases and J lost 8 bases. The CDR3 here is CASSSKRGGGGDEQFF. The CDR3 region has the DNA TGTGCCAGCAGCTCCAAGCGGGGTGGAGGAGGGGATGAGCAGTTCTTC.

The CDR3 DNA follows: TGTGCCACCAGCATTGGGGCGCGAACCGGGGAGCTGTTTTTT. Its protein product is CATSIGARTGELFF. The chain links TRBV15 to TRBJ2-2; D possibly corresponds to TRBD1 (5 bases). The ends were cut back, 4 bases at V and 5 bases at J, with 11 bases in the middle. Germline-derived CDR1 and CDR2 are LNHNV and YYDKDF (reference sequence). The CDR3 length is 14 residues.

The chain carries TRBV6-1 and TRBJ1-2; 11 positions match TRBD1. Germline lookup yields CDR1 MNHNS and CDR2 SASEGT. V lost 5 bases to trimming and J lost 5 bases; unmatched junction nucleotides: 7. The CDR3 loop spans 15 amino acids. In nucleotides, the CDR3 is TGTGCCAGCAGTTTCCCGGACAGGGGGCTGTATGGCTACACCTTC. Its protein product is CASSFPDRGLYGYTF.

This clone was found a few times. CDR3 nucleotide sequence: TGTGCCAGTAGCGAAGGGACAGGGGGGAACTATGGCTACACCTTC. This sequence encodes CASSEGTGGNYGYTF. The chain links TRBV19 to TRBJ1-2; 11 bases map to TRBD1. The CDR3 extends over 15 amino acids. Germline loops: CDR1 LNHDA, CDR2 SQIVND (reference sequence). Trimming cost V 6 bases and J 2 bases; bases outside gene matches: 5.

This rearrangement joins TRBV4-1 to TRBJ2-7; 9 nucleotides match TRBD1. Germline-derived CDR1 and CDR2 are MGHRA and YSYEKL. The CDR3 is made up of 16 amino acids. With V trimmed by 1 base and J by 2 bases, 6 bases remained unmatched. Here the CDR3 reads CASSQGVTGGAYEQYF. CDR3 sequence (DNA): TGCGCCAGCAGCCAAGGGGTGACAGGGGGTGCCTACGAGCAGTACTTC.

V usage is TRBV4-1 and J usage is TRBJ2-5, with D possibly matching TRBD2 (5 bases). This CDR3 contains 14 residues. V shed 1 base and J shed 5 bases, with 11 bases lying between them. Germline-derived CDR1 and CDR2 are MGHRA and YSYEKL. The chain's CDR3 is CASSQVAGSETQYF. CDR3 DNA: TGCGCCAGCAGCCAAGTTGCGGGTTCGGAGACCCAGTACTTC.

The genes are TRBV4-1 and TRBJ2-2; unclear D gene. The CDR3 has 18 residues. Between the trimmed V and J ends, which lost 2 bases and 3 bases, there was a span of 19 bases. The V gene's germline CDR1 is MGHRA and CDR2 YSYEKL. The CDR3, as DNA: TGCGCCAGCAGCCAACTCCCCCCGAGATTAACTCACACCGGGGAGCTGTTTTTT. It is translated as CASSQLPPRLTHTGELFF.

The chain uses TRBV27 and TRBJ2-1; TRBD2 agrees at 7 bases. The CDR3 has 14 amino acids. Germline loops: CDR1 MNHEY, CDR2 SMNVEV (reference sequence). Losses at the gene ends were 3 bases for V and 5 bases for J; bases not matched to a gene: 4. CDR3 nucleotide sequence: TGTGCCAGCAGTTTTCTCGGGAGGAACAATGAGCAGTTCTTC. Translated: CASSFLGRNNEQFF.

This clone was detected a few times. The CDR3 DNA reads TGTGCCAGCAGTGTGGCGACAGGGCCCTATGGCTACACCTTC. This codes for CASSVATGPYGYTF. The chain has TRBV2 and TRBJ1-2; 7 positions match TRBD1. Germline values: CDR1 SNHLY, CDR2 FYNNEI. The ends lost 4 bases at V and 4 bases at J; junction bases unmatched: 6. The CDR3 contains 14 residues.

The CDR3 DNA reads as TGTGCCACTAGGGGACTAACCTACGAGCAGTACTTC. Translated: CATRGLTYEQYF. This chain uses TRBV6-5 with TRBJ2-7; TRBD2 matches 7 bases. Germline lookup yields CDR1 MNHEY and CDR2 SVGAGI. CDR3 length equals 12 residues. J gave up 2 bases and V 10 bases, and 5 bases lay outside the gene matches.

The CDR3 bases are TGTGCCAGCAGTTTTGCAGGGGGCTACGAGCAGTACTTC. It codes for CASSFAGGYEQYF. The V and J genes are TRBV27 and TRBJ2-7; 7 nucleotides match TRBD1. The germline CDR1 and CDR2 sequences are MNHEY and SMNVEV (reference sequence). The CDR3 has 13 residues. J lost 3 bases, V lost 3 bases, and 2 bases had no gene match.

This clone was found a few times. CDR3 region: CASSEGQGADTQYF. CDR3 in DNA: TGTGCCAGCAGTGAAGGACAGGGGGCAGATACGCAGTATTTT. The rearrangement uses TRBV6-1 and TRBJ2-3; TRBD1 matches 9 bases. V gave up 1 base and J gave up 4 bases; unmatched junction bases: 0. Germline CDR1 reads MNHNS; CDR2 reads SASEGT. There are 14 residues in the CDR3.

The chain joins TRBV4-1 to TRBJ1-5; D call uncertain. Trimming took off 2 bases at V and 5 bases at J, with 13 bases between the two ends. The CDR3 runs 15 residues. The germline CDR1 and CDR2 sequences are MGHRA and YSYEKL. The CDR3 bases are TGCGCCAGCAGCCAAATCCTGAAATTAGATCAGCCCCAGCATTTT. It codes for CASSQILKLDQPQHF.

This rearrangement joins TRBV4-1 to TRBJ2-7, with TRBD1 matching 7 bases. The V segment lost 2 bases and the J segment 0 bases; nucleotides outside the gene matches: 4. The germline gives CDR1 MGHRA, CDR2 YSYEKL. The CDR3 is 15 residues long. The CDR3 DNA follows: TGCGCCAGCAGCCAACCGGGACAGATCTCCTACGAGCAGTACTTC. It yields the protein CASSQPGQISYEQYF.

The V call is TRBV4-1, the J call TRBJ1-6; D call uncertain. The CDR3 covers 15 residues. CDR1 and CDR2 (germline): MGHRA, YSYEKL. The germline V and J ends were trimmed by 1 base and 9 bases, with 13 bases remaining between them. The CDR3 DNA sequence: TGCGCCAGCAGCCAAGCTTGGGCAGCCCTTTCACCCCTCCACTTT. This codes for CASSQAWAALSPLHF.

This clone was picked up a small number of times. The genes are TRBV27 and TRBJ1-1, with D unresolved. V lost 3 bases and J lost 4, with 15 bases in between. This CDR3 spans 15 amino acids. In germline, CDR1 is MNHEY, CDR2 SMNVEV (reference sequence). CDR3 in amino acids: CASSFRGPYLTEAFF. CDR3 sequence (DNA): TGTGCCAGCAGTTTTCGAGGCCCCTACCTCACTGAAGCTTTCTTT.

The chain recombines TRBV18 with TRBJ2-5; no clear D gene. Germline CDR1 and CDR2: KGHSH and LQKENI. The ends were cut back, 3 bases at V and 0 bases at J, with 5 bases in the middle. The CDR3 is 13 residues long. The CDR3 is CASSPPYQETQYF. The CDR3 DNA follows: TGTGCCAGCTCACCCCCGTACCAAGAGACCCAGTACTTC.

CDR3 loop: CASTPSGGVQQPQHF. CDR3 DNA sequence: TGTGCCAGCACCCCCAGTGGAGGGGTTCAGCAGCCCCAGCATTTT. J is TRBJ1-5 and V is TRBV7-8; D is possibly TRBD1 (5 bases). V lost 7 bases, J lost 7 bases, and 20 bases lay in between. The CDR3 totals 15 residues. CDR1 SGHVS and CDR2 FQNEAQ come from the germline V gene. Supplemented by reference TRBV7-8 and TRBJ1-5, the full variable domain reads GAGVSQSPRYKVAKRGQDVALRCDPISGHVSLFWYQQALGQGPEFLTYFQNEAQLDKSGLPSDRFFAERPEGSVSTLKIQRTQQEDSAVYLCASTPSGGVQQPQHFGDGTRLSIL.

This chain uses TRBV7-8 with TRBJ1-1; D unresolved. The CDR3 runs 13 residues. Germline assignment: CDR1 SGHVS and CDR2 FQNEAQ. Trimming pared 6 bases from V and 2 bases from J, leaving 10 bases between. CDR3 in amino acids: CASRPSLNTEAFF. The CDR3 bases are TGTGCCAGCAGGCCGAGTCTTAACACTGAAGCTTTCTTT.

This clone came up a few times. This sequence joins TRBV5-1 and TRBJ2-1, with 11 bases fitting TRBD2. Germline assignment: CDR1 SGHRS and CDR2 YFSETQ. The CDR3 is 19 amino acids. Trimming cost V 3 bases and J 7 bases; bases outside gene matches: 18. CDR3 DNA sequence: TGCGCCAGCAGCTCGAGAACCTCTGCGACTAGCGGGACGGAAAATGAGCAGTTCTTC. Translated: CASSSRTSATSGTENEQFF.

The rearrangement joins TRBV6-1 to TRBJ2-7; 7 positions match TRBD1. V was pared by 4 bases and J by 4 bases, with 10 bases of the junction left unmatched. Germline V gene data show CDR1 as MNHNS and CDR2 as SASEGT. CDR3 length: 15 residues. CDR3 residues: CASSGDLTGFYEQYF. CDR3 nucleotide sequence: TGTGCCAGCAGTGGAGACTTGACAGGGTTTTACGAGCAGTACTTC.

The J gene is TRBJ1-4, the V gene TRBV15; 7 nucleotides align to TRBD1. This CDR3 comprises 15 residues. The germline CDR1 and CDR2 sequences are LNHNV and YYDKDF (reference sequence). Unmatched junction bases numbered 3, after V lost 2 bases and J lost 3 bases. The CDR3 spells CATSRLTGSNEKLFF. CDR3 bases: TGTGCCACCAGCAGATTGACAGGGTCTAATGAAAAACTGTTTTTT.

The chain employs TRBV5-8 and TRBJ2-6, with a tentative D call TRBD1 (5 bases). There are 17 residues in the CDR3. Trimming removed 0 bases from V and 3 bases from J, with 13 bases in between. Per germline, CDR1 SGHTS and CDR2 YDEGEE. The CDR3 protein is CASSLGTGLGGANVLTF. The CDR3 region has the DNA TGTGCCAGCAGCTTGGGTACAGGCCTAGGTGGGGCCAACGTCCTGACTTTC.

The count of this clone is one. The rearrangement links TRBV5-1 to TRBJ2-5; TRBD1 matches 7 bases. CDR1 and CDR2 from the germline V gene are SGHRS and YFSETQ. The CDR3 totals 17 residues. V was clipped by 5 bases and J by 3 bases; unmatched bases: 16. The CDR3 loop is CASRRSGTDVEKETQYF. CDR3 DNA: TGCGCCAGCAGGAGATCCGGGACAGACGTAGAAAAAGAGACCCAGTACTTC.

The chain combines TRBV6-6 with TRBJ1-4, with 7 bases lining up with TRBD1. V lost 6 bases and J lost 4; bases outside the gene matches: 5. The CDR3 consists of 14 residues. Germline CDR1 MNHNY, CDR2 SVGAGI (reference sequence). This chain's CDR3 is CASRRDSHNEKLFF. The CDR3 region has the DNA TGTGCCAGCAGACGGGACAGCCATAATGAAAAACTGTTTTTT.

The chain carries TRBV12-5 and TRBJ2-7; 10 bases match TRBD1. Per germline, CDR1 LGHNT and CDR2 FRNRAP. Trimming removed 0 bases from V and 4 bases from J; junction bases left unmatched: 12. The CDR3 spans 18 residues. The CDR3: CASGLVGFGTGVPYEQYF. The CDR3, as DNA: TGTGCTAGTGGTTTGGTGGGCTTTGGGACAGGGGTCCCGTACGAGCAGTACTTC.

V usage is TRBV28 and J usage is TRBJ2-1; TRBD2 matches 9 bases. This CDR3 has 17 amino acids. Germline-derived CDR1 and CDR2 are MDHEN and SYDVKM. Trimming cost V 3 bases and J 1 base; bases outside gene matches: 7. CDR3 DNA sequence: TGTGCCAGCAGTTTGGGGACTAGCCTAGGATCCTACAATGAGCAGTTCTTC. Translation gives CASSLGTSLGSYNEQFF.

The CDR3 region has the DNA TGTGCCAGCAGCCATGGACAGGGCGGCTACGAGCAGTACTTC. It encodes CASSHGQGGYEQYF. The chain joins TRBV5-5 to TRBJ2-7; 8 bases line up with TRBD1. V gave up 4 bases and J gave up 3 bases; unmatched junction bases: 6. Germline-derived CDR1 and CDR2 are SGHKS and YYEKEE (reference sequence). The CDR3 is 14 amino acids.

About this clone itself: The identical CDR3 is also encoded by other nucleotide sequences in the sample. The rearrangement links TRBV10-1 to TRBJ2-7; TRBD2 matches 10 bases. This CDR3 is built from 14 residues. Looked up from germline, CDR1 is WNHNN and CDR2 is SYGVQD (reference sequence). Losses at the gene ends were 5 bases for V and 2 bases for J; bases not matched to a gene: 3. DNA for the CDR3: TGCGCCAGCAGTTCTAGCGGGAGCCCCTACGAGCAGTACTTC. Translation: CASSSSGSPYEQYF.

V gene TRBV4-2 combines with J gene TRBJ2-1; 9 bases match TRBD2. The length of the CDR3 is 16 residues. Trimming at V came to 4 bases and at J to 5 bases, leaving 9 bases not matched to a gene. The germline CDR1 and CDR2 sequences are LGHNA and YNFKEQ. CDR3 coding DNA: TGTGCCAGCAGCCTAGCCGGGACTAGCAGCAACAATGAGCAGTTCTTC. The encoded protein is CASSLAGTSSNNEQFF.